This section outlines one T cell receptor (beta chain) sequence together with its context. Antigen unknown. These data come from a study of type 1 regulatory T cells. As for the study in general: T-allo10 is a Tr1-enriched, alloantigen-specific CD4 T cell product made in vitro.

Each CDR3 protein is one row after TCRdb ran MiXCR on the reads. The table records 60,000 to 80,000 distinct CDR3 sequences, 50% to 70% of them present only once. The CDR3 length is 16 residues. Trimming removed 7 bases from V and 9 bases from J, with 25 bases in between. Germline V gene lookup returns CDR1 SNHLY and CDR2 FYNNEI. This TCR was recovered from a human donor in good health. This chain connects TRBV2 to TRBJ2-1; D might be TRBD1 (7 bases). Specimen: cultured T cells, either the whole culture or a sorted T cell fraction (not recorded which). Subset of the sample: Tr1-enriched cell product generated in vitro against host alloantigens. In DNA, the CDR3 is TGTGCCAGCATGGGCCTGAGGGGCAGGGGGGTTCCTGAGCAGTTCTTC. Translated: CASMGLRGRGVPEQFF.